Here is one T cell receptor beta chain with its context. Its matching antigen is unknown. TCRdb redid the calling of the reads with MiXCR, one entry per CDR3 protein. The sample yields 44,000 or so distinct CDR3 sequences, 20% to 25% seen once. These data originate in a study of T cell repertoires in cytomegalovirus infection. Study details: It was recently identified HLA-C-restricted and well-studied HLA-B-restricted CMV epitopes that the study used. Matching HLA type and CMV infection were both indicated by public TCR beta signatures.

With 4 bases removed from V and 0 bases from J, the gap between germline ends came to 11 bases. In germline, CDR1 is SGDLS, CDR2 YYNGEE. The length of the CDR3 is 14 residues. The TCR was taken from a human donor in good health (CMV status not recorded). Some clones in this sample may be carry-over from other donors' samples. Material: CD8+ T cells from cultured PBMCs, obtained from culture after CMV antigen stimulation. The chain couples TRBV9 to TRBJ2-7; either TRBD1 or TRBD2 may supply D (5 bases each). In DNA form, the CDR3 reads TGTGCCAGCAGCCCTTGGGACGTCTCCTACGAGCAGTACTTC. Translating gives CASSPWDVSYEQYF. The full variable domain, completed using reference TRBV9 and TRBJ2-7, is DSGVTQTPKHLITATGQRVTLRCSPRSGDLSVYWYQQSLDQGLQFLIQYYNGEERAKGNILERFSAQQFPDLHSELNLSSLELGDSALYFCASSPWDVSYEQYFGPGTRLTVT.